This is a list of T cell receptor beta chains from one sample in a study of lymphopenia after photon versus proton radiotherapy. TCRdb's copy holds only in-frame clones and misses some; the assay was immunoSEQ multiplex PCR. The table shows tens of thousands of clones, with 80% to 85% occurring only once. The input for sequencing was peripheral blood, taken from a patient treated with proton-based radiotherapy. The receptors come from a woman aged 70-85 years with pancreatic cancer. The CDR3 runs from the conserved cysteine through the conserved F or W. Fields, in order: CDR3 protein, CDR3 DNA, clone size, V gene, J gene, D gene. D genes are given only for firm matches. The listing skips clone size in some rows; elsewhere it reads once, few, many or a size class.

CDR3 protein: CASSLLGGPRENEQFF
CDR3 DNA: TGTGCCAGCAGCTTATTGGGCGGGCCTCGGGAAAATGAGCAGTTCTTC
clone size: few
V gene: TRBV7-2
J gene: TRBJ2-1
D gene: NA

CDR3 protein: CASSIPHPQGQNTEAFF
CDR3 DNA: TGTGCCAGTAGTATTCCTCATCCGCAGGGACAGAACACTGAAGCTTTCTTT
clone size: once
V gene: TRBV19
J gene: TRBJ1-1
D gene: NA

CDR3 protein: CAIARDKALSGNTIYF
CDR3 DNA: TGTGCCATCGCCCGGGACAAGGCCCTCTCTGGAAACACCATATATTTT
clone size: few
V gene: TRBV10-3
J gene: TRBJ1-3
D gene: NA

CDR3 protein: CASSNYAGGSTDTQYF
CDR3 DNA: TGTGCCAGCAGCAACTACGCGGGAGGCAGCACAGATACGCAGTATTTT
clone size: NA
V gene: TRBV7-8
J gene: TRBJ2-3
D gene: TRBD2

CDR3 protein: CASSVVGGESTDTQYF
CDR3 DNA: TGTGCCAGCAGCGTAGTAGGGGGGGAGTCCACAGATACGCAGTATTTT
clone size: NA
V gene: TRBV9
J gene: TRBJ2-3
D gene: NA

CDR3 protein: CASRLGGALNTEAFF
CDR3 DNA: TGTGCCAGCAGGTTGGGTGGGGCCCTAAACACTGAAGCTTTCTTT
clone size: NA
V gene: TRBV5-6
J gene: TRBJ1-1
D gene: NA

CDR3 protein: CASSYPGYTEAFF
CDR3 DNA: TGTGCCAGCAGTTACCCGGGGTACACTGAAGCTTTCTTT
clone size: NA
V gene: TRBV6-5
J gene: TRBJ1-1
D gene: NA

CDR3 protein: CASSLTSRHQRSTNEKLFF
CDR3 DNA: TGTGCCAGCAGCTTAACCTCGCGGCATCAGAGGTCCACTAATGAAAAACTGTTTTTT
clone size: NA
V gene: TRBV7-2
J gene: TRBJ1-4
D gene: NA

CDR3 protein: CASSLGNGRLVVHEQYF
CDR3 DNA: TGTGCCAGCAGTTTAGGTAACGGGAGACTAGTCGTCCACGAGCAGTACTTC
clone size: NA
V gene: TRBV27
J gene: TRBJ2-7
D gene: NA

CDR3 protein: CASSYSRGGSGNTIYF
CDR3 DNA: TGTGCCAGCAGTTACTCCCGGGGAGGCTCTGGAAACACCATATATTTT
clone size: NA
V gene: TRBV6-5
J gene: TRBJ1-3
D gene: NA

CDR3 protein: CASSSPGSGTTDTQYF
CDR3 DNA: TGTGCCAGCAGTTCACCAGGGTCTGGGACCACAGATACGCAGTATTTT
clone size: NA
V gene: TRBV28
J gene: TRBJ2-3
D gene: NA

CDR3 protein: CASSTPRREVKNIQYF
CDR3 DNA: TGTGCCAGTAGTACCCCCCGGAGGGAAGTGAAAAACATTCAGTACTTC
clone size: few
V gene: TRBV19
J gene: TRBJ2-4
D gene: NA

CDR3 protein: CASSQPVQTGLYEQYF
CDR3 DNA: TGTGCCAGCAGCCAGCCGGTCCAGACAGGCCTCTACGAGCAGTACTTC
clone size: few
V gene: TRBV7-9
J gene: TRBJ2-7
D gene: NA

CDR3 protein: CSALPGPGGYEQYF
CDR3 DNA: TGCAGCGCCCTACCGGGCCCTGGGGGTTACGAGCAGTACTTC
clone size: NA
V gene: TRBV29-1
J gene: TRBJ2-7
D gene: NA

CDR3 protein: CASSYLGGVNQPQHF
CDR3 DNA: TGTGCCAGCAGTTATTTGGGGGGGGTAAATCAGCCCCAGCATTTT
clone size: NA
V gene: TRBV27
J gene: TRBJ1-5
D gene: NA

CDR3 protein: CASSPVVVGKIGTYEQYF
CDR3 DNA: TGTGCCAGCTCACCAGTGGTAGTGGGCAAAATCGGAACCTACGAGCAGTACTTC
clone size: once
V gene: TRBV18
J gene: TRBJ2-7
D gene: NA

CDR3 protein: CASSQDGTSGYNEQFF
CDR3 DNA: TGTGCCAGCAGCCAAGATGGGACTAGCGGTTACAATGAGCAGTTCTTC
clone size: NA
V gene: TRBV4-2
J gene: TRBJ2-1
D gene: TRBD2

CDR3 protein: CASGASRYYEQYF
CDR3 DNA: TGTGCCAGCGGGGCTTCTAGATACTACGAGCAGTACTTC
clone size: NA
V gene: TRBV11-2
J gene: TRBJ2-7
D gene: NA

CDR3 protein: CASSLMSGDHNEQFF
CDR3 DNA: TGTGCCAGCAGCTTAATGTCAGGGGATCACAATGAGCAGTTCTTC
clone size: NA
V gene: TRBV5-4
J gene: TRBJ2-1
D gene: NA

CDR3 protein: CASSESSTSGSTDTQYF
CDR3 DNA: TGCGCCAGCAGTGAGTCGAGCACTAGCGGGAGCACAGATACGCAGTATTTT
clone size: NA
V gene: TRBV10-1
J gene: TRBJ2-3
D gene: TRBD2

CDR3 protein: CASSPGTALSTDTQYF
CDR3 DNA: TGCGCCAGCAGCCCAGGTACAGCCCTTAGCACAGATACGCAGTATTTT
clone size: NA
V gene: TRBV5-1
J gene: TRBJ2-3
D gene: NA

CDR3 protein: CASSPGFGTTYEQYF
CDR3 DNA: TGTGCCAGCTCACCGGGGTTTGGGACCACCTACGAGCAGTACTTC
clone size: few
V gene: TRBV18
J gene: TRBJ2-7
D gene: NA

CDR3 protein: CASSSQVPYEQFF
CDR3 DNA: TGTGCCAGCAGTTCTCAGGTGCCTTATGAGCAGTTCTTC
clone size: NA
V gene: TRBV28
J gene: TRBJ2-1
D gene: NA

CDR3 protein: CASSLNGGPLEQYF
CDR3 DNA: TGTGCCAGCAGCTTAAACGGCGGCCCTCTCGAGCAGTACTTC
clone size: NA
V gene: TRBV7-3
J gene: TRBJ2-7
D gene: NA

CDR3 protein: CASGETTGPGAKNIQYF
CDR3 DNA: TGTGCCAGCGGCGAGACAACAGGGCCGGGGGCCAAAAACATTCAGTACTTC
clone size: NA
V gene: TRBV28
J gene: TRBJ2-4
D gene: NA

CDR3 protein: CASTPGTALNTGELFF
CDR3 DNA: TGCGCCAGCACCCCCGGGACAGCCTTAAACACCGGGGAGCTGTTTTTT
clone size: NA
V gene: TRBV5-1
J gene: TRBJ2-2
D gene: TRBD1

CDR3 protein: CASSLTLGTGIQETQYF
CDR3 DNA: TGTGCCAGCAGCTTAACTCTTGGGACAGGGATACAAGAGACCCAGTACTTC
clone size: NA
V gene: TRBV11-2
J gene: TRBJ2-5
D gene: TRBD1

CDR3 protein: CASSLLLGTAYEQYF
CDR3 DNA: TGTGCCAGCAGTTTACTGCTCGGGACAGCCTACGAGCAGTACTTC
clone size: NA
V gene: TRBV28
J gene: TRBJ2-7
D gene: TRBD1

CDR3 protein: CASSYLSGNTIYF
CDR3 DNA: TGTGCCAGCAGTTATCTCTCTGGAAACACCATATATTTT
clone size: NA
V gene: TRBV28
J gene: TRBJ1-3
D gene: NA

CDR3 protein: CASSLFGTERQETQYF
CDR3 DNA: TGTGCCAGCAGTTTATTTGGGACAGAACGCCAAGAGACCCAGTACTTC
clone size: NA
V gene: TRBV28
J gene: TRBJ2-5
D gene: TRBD1

CDR3 protein: CASSFSGRGTDTQYF
CDR3 DNA: TGCGCCAGCAGCTTTAGCGGGAGGGGCACAGATACGCAGTATTTT
clone size: NA
V gene: TRBV5-1
J gene: TRBJ2-3
D gene: TRBD2

CDR3 protein: CASSADREAFF
CDR3 DNA: TGTGCCAGCAGTGCGGACAGGGAAGCTTTCTTT
clone size: once
V gene: TRBV2
J gene: TRBJ1-1
D gene: TRBD1

CDR3 protein: CASSPASGHSYEQYF
CDR3 DNA: TGCGCCAGCAGCCCTGCTAGCGGGCACTCCTACGAGCAGTACTTC
clone size: NA
V gene: TRBV4-3
J gene: TRBJ2-7
D gene: TRBD2

CDR3 protein: CASRFQGGTGELFF
CDR3 DNA: TGCGCCAGCAGATTCCAAGGGGGCACCGGGGAGCTGTTTTTT
clone size: NA
V gene: TRBV5-1
J gene: TRBJ2-2
D gene: NA

CDR3 protein: CASSLSSSHNEQFF
CDR3 DNA: TGTGCCAGCAGCTTAAGCTCTAGTCACAATGAGCAGTTCTTC
clone size: NA
V gene: TRBV5-4
J gene: TRBJ2-1
D gene: NA

CDR3 protein: CASSQGEGRDSYEQYF
CDR3 DNA: TGTGCCAGCAGCCAAGGGGAGGGGCGCGACTCTTACGAGCAGTACTTC
clone size: once
V gene: TRBV4-2
J gene: TRBJ2-7
D gene: TRBD2

CDR3 protein: CASSLSGLITYGYTF
CDR3 DNA: TGTGCCAGCAGCTTAAGCGGGCTGATCACCTATGGCTACACCTTC
clone size: few
V gene: TRBV7-8
J gene: TRBJ1-2
D gene: NA

CDR3 protein: CASSQGPRETQYF
CDR3 DNA: TGTGCCAGCAGCCAAGGGCCAAGGGAGACCCAGTACTTC
clone size: few
V gene: TRBV11-3
J gene: TRBJ2-5
D gene: NA

CDR3 protein: CAITVPGQYEQYF
CDR3 DNA: TGTGCCATCACCGTCCCGGGACAGTACGAGCAGTACTTC
clone size: few
V gene: TRBV6-1
J gene: TRBJ2-7
D gene: TRBD1

CDR3 protein: CASSPRLQGLYTLETQYF
CDR3 DNA: TGTGCCAGTAGCCCCAGACTACAGGGCCTTTATACCCTAGAGACCCAGTACTTC
clone size: NA
V gene: TRBV19
J gene: TRBJ2-5
D gene: NA

CDR3 protein: CASSEGQGLNGEQYF
CDR3 DNA: TGTGCCAGCAGTGAAGGACAGGGGCTCAACGGCGAGCAGTACTTC
clone size: few
V gene: TRBV6-1
J gene: TRBJ2-7
D gene: TRBD1

CDR3 protein: CASSPETGDYGYTF
CDR3 DNA: TGTGCCAGCTCACCAGAGACAGGGGACTATGGCTACACCTTC
clone size: once
V gene: TRBV18
J gene: TRBJ1-2
D gene: TRBD1

CDR3 protein: CASSFLAGERTDTQYF
CDR3 DNA: TGTGCCAGCAGTTTCTTAGCGGGAGAACGGACAGATACGCAGTATTTT
clone size: once
V gene: TRBV27
J gene: TRBJ2-3
D gene: TRBD2

CDR3 protein: CASSVGASVRETQYF
CDR3 DNA: TGTGCCAGCAGCGTAGGGGCTAGCGTTCGCGAGACCCAGTACTTC
clone size: NA
V gene: TRBV9
J gene: TRBJ2-5
D gene: NA

CDR3 protein: CASSEASSTPPDTQYF
CDR3 DNA: TGTGCCAGCAGTGAAGCCTCTAGTACTCCCCCAGATACGCAGTATTTT
clone size: NA
V gene: TRBV2
J gene: TRBJ2-3
D gene: NA

CDR3 protein: CASSLLPGEETQYF
CDR3 DNA: TGTGCTAGCAGCTTGTTGCCGGGGGAGGAGACCCAGTACTTC
clone size: NA
V gene: TRBV7-7
J gene: TRBJ2-5
D gene: NA

CDR3 protein: CASGRGTGELFF
CDR3 DNA: TGCGCCAGCGGGAGAGGGACCGGGGAGCTGTTTTTT
clone size: NA
V gene: TRBV4-3
J gene: TRBJ2-2
D gene: NA

CDR3 protein: CASSVASYNEQFF
CDR3 DNA: TGTGCCAGCAGCGTCGCCAGCTACAATGAGCAGTTCTTC
clone size: NA
V gene: TRBV9
J gene: TRBJ2-1
D gene: NA

CDR3 protein: CASSQPGRRNTEAFF
CDR3 DNA: TGTGCCAGCAGTCAGCCCGGACGTCGGAACACTGAAGCTTTCTTT
clone size: NA
V gene: TRBV7-3
J gene: TRBJ1-1
D gene: NA

CDR3 protein: CAWSVGGSEAFF
CDR3 DNA: TGTGCCTGGAGTGTAGGAGGGTCTGAAGCTTTCTTT
clone size: few
V gene: TRBV30
J gene: TRBJ1-1
D gene: NA

CDR3 protein: CASSEWASGNNEQFF
CDR3 DNA: TGTGCCAGCAGTGAATGGGCTAGCGGAAACAATGAGCAGTTCTTC
clone size: NA
V gene: TRBV2
J gene: TRBJ2-1
D gene: TRBD2

CDR3 protein: CASTLGTGDQPQHF
CDR3 DNA: TGTGCCAGCACATTGGGGACAGGGGATCAGCCCCAGCATTTT
clone size: NA
V gene: TRBV7-2
J gene: TRBJ1-5
D gene: TRBD1

CDR3 protein: CASSQETGRWNEQFF
CDR3 DNA: TGTGCCAGCAGCCAAGAGACCGGGAGGTGGAATGAGCAGTTCTTC
clone size: NA
V gene: TRBV14
J gene: TRBJ2-1
D gene: TRBD2

CDR3 protein: CASSLGQQPNYGYTF
CDR3 DNA: TGTGCCAGCAGTTTGGGACAGCAACCTAACTATGGCTACACCTTC
clone size: NA
V gene: TRBV28
J gene: TRBJ1-2
D gene: TRBD1

CDR3 protein: CASSSLGVGSSYEQYF
CDR3 DNA: TGTGCCAGCTCATCCTTGGGGGTCGGCAGTTCCTACGAGCAGTACTTC
clone size: once
V gene: TRBV18
J gene: TRBJ2-7
D gene: NA

CDR3 protein: CSVGKAGGQETQYF
CDR3 DNA: TGCAGCGTTGGGAAGGCGGGTGGGCAAGAGACCCAGTACTTC
clone size: NA
V gene: TRBV29-1
J gene: TRBJ2-5
D gene: NA

CDR3 protein: CSARGTEAFF
CDR3 DNA: TGCAGTGCTCGGGGGACTGAAGCTTTCTTT
clone size: NA
V gene: TRBV20-1
J gene: TRBJ1-1
D gene: NA

CDR3 protein: CASSLASGTANEQFF
CDR3 DNA: TGTGCCAGCAGCTTGGCTAGCGGGACCGCCAATGAGCAGTTCTTC
clone size: NA
V gene: TRBV7-9
J gene: TRBJ2-1
D gene: TRBD2

CDR3 protein: CASSLGGGVRYGYTF
CDR3 DNA: TGTGCCAGCAGCCTGGGAGGGGGCGTGAGGTATGGCTACACCTTC
clone size: NA
V gene: TRBV28
J gene: TRBJ1-2
D gene: TRBD1

CDR3 protein: CASSQISGRAEREQFF
CDR3 DNA: TGTGCCAGCAGCCAAATTAGCGGGAGGGCCGAAAGGGAGCAGTTCTTC
clone size: once
V gene: TRBV14
J gene: TRBJ2-1
D gene: TRBD2